What follows are 7 T cell receptor beta chains derived from one specimen sequenced in a study of blood T cell repertoires in COVID-19. Sequenced by immunoSEQ multiplex PCR; TCRdb stores in-frame clones only, minus some. The table includes 35,000 to 45,000 clones, 70% to 90% detected once. Sequenced: peripheral blood. These receptors came from a human donor in a cohort sampled during active COVID-19.

The rearrangement links TRBV18 to TRBJ2-5, with 9 positions matching TRBD2. After removal of 8 bases from V and 5 bases from J, the junction contained 6 bases not matched to a gene. There are 13 residues in the CDR3. Germline CDR1 is KGHSH and CDR2 is LQKENI. The CDR3 here is CASTRLAGETQYF. In DNA, the CDR3 is TGTGCCAGCACGCGTCTAGCGGGGGAGACCCAGTACTTC.

This chain links TRBV5-1 with TRBJ2-5, with 7 bases aligning to TRBD1. The ends lost 1 base at V and 5 bases at J; junction bases unmatched: 8. Germline-derived CDR1 and CDR2 are SGHRS and YFSETQ. This CDR3 comprises 15 residues. CDR3 region: CASSLRGDRDETQYF. CDR3 coding DNA: TGCGCCAGCAGCTTGCGGGGTGACAGGGACGAGACCCAGTACTTC.

The V gene is TRBV4-1, the J gene TRBJ2-2; perhaps TRBD2 as D (6 bases). The CDR3 has 15 amino acids. Germline V gene lookup returns CDR1 MGHRA and CDR2 YSYEKL. V was shortened by 4 bases and J by 0 bases, with 9 bases between the two germline ends. CDR3 coding DNA: TGCGCCAGCAGCCGCGGGGCCACGAACACCGGGGAGCTGTTTTTT. This codes for CASSRGATNTGELFF.

The chain recombines TRBV3-1 (or the pseudogene TRBV3-2) with TRBJ1-1; possibly TRBD1 for D (5 bases). Germline values: CDR1 LGHDT, CDR2 YNNKEL (reference sequence). V was cut by 0 bases and J by 0 bases, with 14 bases left in between. The CDR3 runs to 17 residues. CDR3 DNA sequence: TGTGCCAGCAGCCAAGAATTCGGGGGAGGAGTGAACACTGAAGCTTTCTTT. This sequence encodes CASSQEFGGGVNTEAFF.

This clone was counted a single time. The chain uses TRBV24-1 and TRBJ1-2; 7 positions agree with TRBD1. CDR3 size: 16 residues. CDR1 is KGHDR and CDR2 is SFDVKD in the germline V gene. J was trimmed by 5 bases and V by 4 bases; bases with no gene match: 12. DNA for the CDR3: TGTGCCACCAGTGACAGCTCCACGGGACAGATGTATGGCTACACCTTC. This codes for CATSDSSTGQMYGYTF.

The chain couples TRBV10-3 to TRBJ1-4; the match to TRBD1 covers 7 bases. Per germline, CDR1 ENHRY and CDR2 SYGVKD. The ends lost 5 bases at V and 6 bases at J; junction bases unmatched: 12. The CDR3 runs 16 residues. Here the CDR3 DNA reads TGTGCCATCAGTTCAAACAGGGGAGTGAGCGATGAAAAACTGTTTTTT. It codes for CAISSNRGVSDEKLFF.

V usage is TRBV2 and J usage is TRBJ1-1; a weak D match, TRBD1 (6 bases). Trimming took 5 bases from V and 4 from J, leaving 11 bases between them. The germline CDR1 and CDR2 sequences are SNHLY and FYNNEI. The CDR3 has 13 amino acids. CDR3 sequence: CASSTGWGTEAFF. DNA for the CDR3: TGTGCCAGCAGTACAGGGTGGGGCACTGAAGCTTTCTTT.